This TCR beta chain is drawn from a study of blood T cell repertoires in COVID-19. About the research overall: The United States, Italy and Spain supplied acute and convalescent COVID-19 samples. PBMCs, B-cell-depleted T cells, or T cells were the source of the cDNA or gDNA that made up the material.

CDR3 length: 12 residues. The ends were cut back, 2 bases at V and 12 bases at J, with 12 bases in the middle. Germline V gene lookup returns CDR1 SGHDT and CDR2 YYEEEE. In the original processing: Scientists estimated how many nucleated cells there were by amplifying reference gene primers. Assay: immunoSEQ multiplex PCR; the TCRdb copy retains only in-frame clones and omits some. The V and J calls and clone size were taken over from that table, and D and trimming were inferred from the DNA. The sample contains around 60,000 clones, approximately 90% of which appear only once. This TCR was sampled from a human donor in a cohort sampled during active COVID-19. The source material was peripheral blood. This chain connects TRBV5-6 to TRBJ2-1, with unresolved D. The CDR3 sequence is CASSLGDLGQFF. Written as DNA, the CDR3 is TGTGCCAGCAGCTTAGGAGACCTTGGGCAGTTCTTC.